This is a list of T cell receptor beta chains from one sample in a study of Graves' ophthalmopathy and Graves' hyperthyroidism. TCRdb ran MiXCR on the multiplex PCR reads and lists one entry per CDR3 protein. The sample has 650,000 to 800,000 distinct CDR3 sequences, 35% to 50% seen once. Sequencing used peripheral blood. These receptors were obtained from an adult man with Graves' ophthalmopathy. CDR3s include the opening cysteine and the closing phenylalanine or tryptophan. Fields, in order: CDR3 length, V gene, J gene, clone size, D gene, CDR3 DNA, CDR3 protein. The D gene is left open where the match is weak. Clone size is shown for a subset of rows, as once, few, many or a class of expanded clone.

>17|TRBV25-1|TRBJ2-2|NA|TRBD1
TGTGCCAGCAGTGAATGGGGGACAGGGGTCGTTACCGGGGAGCTGTTTTTT
CASSEWGTGVVTGELFF
>13|TRBV2|TRBJ1-1|many|NA
TGTGCCAGCAGTGAGGCAGGGGTCACTGAAGCTTTCTTT
CASSEAGVTEAFF
>13|TRBV20-1|TRBJ1-2|once|TRBD1
TGCAGTGCTATAAAAGGGACAGCCTATGGCTACACCTTC
CSAIKGTAYGYTF
>15|TRBV7-3|TRBJ2-1|NA|TRBD2
TGTGCCAGCAGCGAGGGACTAGCGGGAGAGAAAGAGCAGTTCTTC
CASSEGLAGEKEQFF
>16|TRBV7-9|TRBJ1-1|few|NA
TGTGCCAGCAGCTTGGATACCAGGGGCATGGGGGCTGAAGCTTTCTTT
CASSLDTRGMGAEAFF
>17|TRBV5-1|TRBJ2-5|few|NA
TGCGCCAGCAGCTTGGCCTTCGTGGGGGGACCCCAAGAGACCCAGTACTTC
CASSLAFVGGPQETQYF
>13|TRBV14|TRBJ2-5|many|NA
TGTGCCAGCAGCCCACAGGTCCGAGAGACCCAGTACTTC
CASSPQVRETQYF
>15|TRBV4-1|TRBJ2-5|many|TRBD2
TGCGCCAGCAGCCATACCGGGACTAACCAAGAGACCCAGTACTTC
CASSHTGTNQETQYF
>14|TRBV5-1|TRBJ2-2|NA|TRBD1
TGCGCCAGCAGCTGGGGACAGTACACCGGGGAGCTGTTTTTT
CASSWGQYTGELFF
>15|TRBV5-6|TRBJ2-7|few|TRBD2
TGTGCCAGCACCCCGACTAGCGGGCGAGCCTACGAGCAGTACTTC
CASTPTSGRAYEQYF
>14|TRBV7-3|TRBJ1-2|NA|NA
TGTGCCAGCAGCTTAGGGGCGAACAACTATGGCTACACCTTC
CASSLGANNYGYTF
>11|TRBV10-3|TRBJ1-4|NA|NA
TGTGCCAGCGAAACCGGGGGGGAACTGTTTTTT
CASETGGELFF
>17|TRBV5-1|TRBJ1-3|NA|TRBD1
TGCGCCAGCAGCTTGGTGGGCCCAGGACAGGGGGTGCTTCCCCCTTATTTT
CASSLVGPGQGVLPPYF
>12|TRBV7-9|TRBJ2-7|many|TRBD1
TGTGCCAGCAGCCTACAGGGGGCCGAGCAGTACTTC
CASSLQGAEQYF
>15|TRBV2|TRBJ2-2|few|NA
TGTGCCAGCAGTTTAGAGTTGGGTAACACCGGGGAGCTGTTTTTT
CASSLELGNTGELFF
>12|TRBV15|TRBJ2-7|NA|NA
TGTGCCACCAGCCCCGATCCGAACGAGCAGTACTTC
CATSPDPNEQYF
>15|TRBV18|TRBJ1-5|NA|NA
TGTGCCAGCTCACCTACTCCAGTGCAAGGTCAGCCCCAGCATTTT
CASSPTPVQGQPQHF
>13|TRBV7-8|TRBJ1-1|many|NA
TGTGCCAGCAGCTTAGGTACTGCCACTGAAGCTTTCTTT
CASSLGTATEAFF
>15|TRBV2|TRBJ2-7|many|NA
TGTGCCAGCATTCCGGGACGGCTCCTCTCCTACGAGCAGTACTTC
CASIPGRLLSYEQYF
>14|TRBV10-2|TRBJ2-1|once|TRBD2
TGCGCCAGCGATACTAGCGGGAGAGAAAATGAGCAGTTCTTC
CASDTSGRENEQFF
>13|TRBV10-3|TRBJ2-5|many|NA
TGTGCCATCAGTGACGGCGGATGGGGGGCCCAGTACTTC
CAISDGGWGAQYF
>15|TRBV29-1|TRBJ2-5|once|NA
TGCAGCGTTGGTAAATCCGGGGGACACCAAGAGACCCAGTACTTC
CSVGKSGGHQETQYF
>14|TRBV2|TRBJ2-3|many|NA
TGTGCCAGCAGTGAAACCGGCTCGGGAGATACGCAGTATTTT
CASSETGSGDTQYF
>15|TRBV9|TRBJ1-3|few|NA
TGTGCCAGCAGCGTTACAGGGAACTCTGGAAACACCATATATTTT
CASSVTGNSGNTIYF